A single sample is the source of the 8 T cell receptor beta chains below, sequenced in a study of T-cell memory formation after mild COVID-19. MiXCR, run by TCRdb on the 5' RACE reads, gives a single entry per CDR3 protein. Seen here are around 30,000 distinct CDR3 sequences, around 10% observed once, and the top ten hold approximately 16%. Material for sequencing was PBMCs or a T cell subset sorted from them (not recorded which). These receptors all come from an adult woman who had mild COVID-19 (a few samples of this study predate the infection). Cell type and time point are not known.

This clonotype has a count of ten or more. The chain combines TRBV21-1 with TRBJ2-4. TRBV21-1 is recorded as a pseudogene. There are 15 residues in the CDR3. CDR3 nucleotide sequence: TGTGCCAGCAGCAAGGCGTCGGCGGCCAAAAACATTCAGTACTTC. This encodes CASSKASAAKNIQYF.

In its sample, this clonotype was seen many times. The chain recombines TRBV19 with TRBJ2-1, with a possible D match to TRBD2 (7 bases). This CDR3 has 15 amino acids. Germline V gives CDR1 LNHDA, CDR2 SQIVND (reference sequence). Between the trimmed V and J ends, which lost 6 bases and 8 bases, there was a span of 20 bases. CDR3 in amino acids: CASSLRGGGKDEQFF. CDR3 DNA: TGTGCCAGTAGCCTTAGAGGGGGGGGAAAAGATGAGCAGTTCTTC.

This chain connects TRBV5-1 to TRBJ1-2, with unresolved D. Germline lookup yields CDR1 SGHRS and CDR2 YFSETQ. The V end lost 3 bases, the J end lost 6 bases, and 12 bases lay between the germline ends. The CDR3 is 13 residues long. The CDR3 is CASSSSAGDGYTF. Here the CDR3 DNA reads TGCGCCAGCAGCTCCTCGGCCGGGGATGGCTACACCTTC.

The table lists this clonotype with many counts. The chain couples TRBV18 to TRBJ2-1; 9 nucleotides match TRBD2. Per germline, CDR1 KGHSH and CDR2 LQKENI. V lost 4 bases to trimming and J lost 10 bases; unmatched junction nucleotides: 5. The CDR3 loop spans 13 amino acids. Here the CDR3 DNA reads TGTGCCAGCTCACGGAACAGCGGGGGGGAGCAGTTCTTC. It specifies CASSRNSGGEQFF.

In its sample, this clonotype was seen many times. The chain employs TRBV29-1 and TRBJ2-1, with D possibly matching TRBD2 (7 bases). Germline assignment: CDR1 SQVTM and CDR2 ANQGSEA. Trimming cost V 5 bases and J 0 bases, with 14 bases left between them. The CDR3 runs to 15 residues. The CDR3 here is CSVRGGPSSYNEQFF. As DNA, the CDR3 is TGCAGCGTTAGGGGGGGGCCGAGCTCCTACAATGAGCAGTTCTTC.

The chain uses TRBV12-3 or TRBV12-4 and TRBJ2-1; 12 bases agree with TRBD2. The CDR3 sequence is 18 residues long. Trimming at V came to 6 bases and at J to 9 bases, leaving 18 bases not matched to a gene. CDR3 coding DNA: TGTGCCAGCAGCCCTGAGACTAGCGGGAGTCAGGGCTTAAGTGAGCAGTTCTTC. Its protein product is CASSPETSGSQGLSEQFF.

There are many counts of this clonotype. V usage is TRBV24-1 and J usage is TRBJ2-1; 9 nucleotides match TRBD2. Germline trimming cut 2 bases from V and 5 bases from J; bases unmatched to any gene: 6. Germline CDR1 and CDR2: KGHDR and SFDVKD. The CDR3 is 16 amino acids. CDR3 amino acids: CATSDWTSAFHNEQFF. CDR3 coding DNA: TGTGCCACCAGTGATTGGACTAGCGCATTTCACAATGAGCAGTTCTTC.

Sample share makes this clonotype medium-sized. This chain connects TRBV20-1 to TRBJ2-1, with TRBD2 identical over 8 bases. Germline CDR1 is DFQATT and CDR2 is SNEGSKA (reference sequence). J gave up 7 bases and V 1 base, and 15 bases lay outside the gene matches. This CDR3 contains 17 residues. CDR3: CSARASLGSGGNNEQFF. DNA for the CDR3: TGCAGTGCTAGAGCCTCCCTTGGGAGCGGGGGAAATAATGAGCAGTTCTTC.